Following are 5 T cell receptor beta chains from one sample sequenced in a study of STAT5B mutations in CD4+ large granular lymphocyte leukemia. Sequencing was performed with immunoSEQ multiplex PCR; in TCRdb, only in-frame clones are kept and a portion is missing. The sample has 24,000 or so clones, about 80% seen once. Sequenced sample: CD4+ T cells from blood buffy coats. The source of these receptors is a human donor in good health.

This sequence joins TRBV5-1 and TRBJ2-4, with TRBD2 identical over 7 bases. Germline V gives CDR1 SGHRS, CDR2 YFSETQ. The CDR3 sequence is 16 residues long. The ends lost 0 bases at V and 9 bases at J; junction bases unmatched: 12. The CDR3 sequence is CASSLAGPLATSIQYF. CDR3 bases: TGCGCCAGCAGCTTGGCGGGACCACTAGCGACAAGCATTCAGTACTTC.

By share, this clone counts as medium-sized (0.01 to 0.1%). The chain links TRBV15 to TRBJ2-3; D not resolved. This CDR3 spans 13 amino acids. Germline CDR1 is LNHNV and CDR2 is YYDKDF (reference sequence). V lost 6 bases to trimming and J lost 3 bases, with 10 bases between them. The CDR3 DNA follows: TGTGCCACCAGTTTTCGAGGAACAGATACGCAGTATTTT. It translates to CATSFRGTDTQYF. Variable domain in full (rest from reference TRBV15 and TRBJ2-3): DAMVIQNPRYQVTQFGKPVTLSCSQTLNHNVMYWYQQKSSQAPKLLFHYYDKDFNNEADTPDNFQSRRPNTSFCFLDIRSPGLGDTAMYLCATSFRGTDTQYFGPGTRLTVL.

V is TRBV7-2 and J is TRBJ2-7; D not resolved. Between the trimmed V and J ends, which lost 0 bases and 7 bases, there was a span of 13 bases. This CDR3 has 14 amino acids. Germline-derived CDR1 and CDR2 are SGHTA and FQGNSA. CDR3 nucleotide sequence: TGTGCCAGCAGCTTAGCCGAGACCTACGGAGAGCAGTACGTC. Encoded protein: CASSLAETYGEQYV.

The gene calls are TRBV28 and TRBJ2-1, with D perhaps assigned TRBD1 or TRBD2 (6 bases each). V was shortened by 7 bases and J by 3 bases, with 19 bases between the two germline ends. The germline V gene encodes CDR1 MDHEN and CDR2 SYDVKM. This CDR3 region has 16 residues. The CDR3 loop reads CASTLRRGTDYNEQFF. CDR3 coding DNA: TGTGCCAGCACCCTGCGGAGGGGGACGGACTACAATGAGCAGTTCTTC. The full variable domain, with the rest looked up from reference TRBV28 and TRBJ2-1, is DVKVTQSSRYLVKRTGEKVFLECVQDMDHENMFWYRQDPGLGLRLIYFSYDVKMKEKGDIPEGYSVSREKKERFSLILESASTNQTSMYLCASTLRRGTDYNEQFFGPGTRLTVL.

The rearrangement uses TRBV7-2 and TRBJ2-6; the match to TRBD1 covers 7 bases. Germline-derived CDR1 and CDR2 are SGHTA and FQGNSA. The CDR3 covers 18 residues. Germline trimming cut 3 bases from V and 0 bases from J; bases unmatched to any gene: 8. The CDR3 nucleotides are TGTGCCAGCAGCTTTGGGGGACAGTCCTACTCTGGGGCCAACGTCCTGACTTTC. Its protein is CASSFGGQSYSGANVLTF.